In this sample, the clone carrying this TCR beta chain turned up once. The antigen is not known. Clones were sequenced by immunoSEQ multiplex PCR, and TCRdb holds only the in-frame ones, with some missing. This sample carries roughly 26,000 clones, over 75% of them seen once, and the ten largest clones take about 9.6%. This sample is part of a study of T cells in localized non-small cell lung cancer. Study-wide results and limits: Sequencing, confined to only one tumor region, leaves heterogeneity possible.

CDR1 and CDR2 (germline): SGHKS, YYEKEE (reference sequence). Trimming took off 3 bases at V and 7 bases at J, with 20 bases between the two ends. This CDR3 spans 16 amino acids. The rearrangement uses TRBV5-5 and TRBJ2-1; D is ambiguous. This clonotype was sampled from a man aged 40 to 70 with stage III squamous cell lung carcinoma. The sequenced sample was peripheral blood, obtained before any cancer treatment. This chain's CDR3 is CASSSKSISLGNEQFF. The CDR3 nucleotides are TGTGCCAGCAGCTCCAAATCGATTTCCCTAGGGAATGAGCAGTTCTTC.